This T cell receptor beta chain was profiled in a study of CD8 T cells in ankylosing spondylitis. Study-level results: There was reportedly significant enrichment of clones that were disease-linked in matched ankylosing spondylitis synovial fluid. Within peripheral blood, clones linked to disease were CD8+ and relatively rare. Characteristic of ankylosing spondylitis blood, it appeared, was a TCR beta motif comprising about eight highly homologous variants.

V dropped 6 bases and J dropped 0 bases, with 12 bases sitting between them. This CDR3 is built from 16 residues. The germline V gene encodes CDR1 MNHNS and CDR2 SASEGT. TCRdb analysed the 5' RACE reads with MiXCR anew, one entry per CDR3 protein. The sample yields more than 400,000 distinct CDR3 sequences, approximately 5% seen once. This clonotype was seen more than once but under ten times. Its specificity is not known. The TCR comes from a male donor with ankylosing spondylitis. J is TRBJ2-6 and V is TRBV6-1; weak D call: TRBD2 (5 bases). The sample comprised blood, either unsorted or a sorted T cell fraction (not recorded which). CDR3 protein: CASRRTWSSGANVLTF. CDR3 DNA: TGTGCCAGCAGGAGGACTTGGAGCTCTGGGGCCAACGTCCTGACTTTC.